This T cell receptor beta chain was sequenced in a study of TIL therapy for anti-PD-1-resistant metastatic lung cancer. Germline lookup yields CDR1 SEHNR and CDR2 FQNEAQ (reference sequence). The CDR3 sequence is 15 residues long. V was clipped by 5 bases and J by 1 base, with 12 bases between them. The sample's time point: pre-treatment sample, taken before nivolumab and TIL therapy. The libraries were made with immunoSEQ v3. The data were produced by immunoSEQ multiplex PCR, yet TCRdb's version contains in-frame clones alone and is incomplete. The sample shows approximately 10,000 clones, about 80% of them seen only once.

The source is a person aged 25 to 80 with non-small cell lung cancer. This chain uses TRBV7-9 with TRBJ1-3; D is uncertain. The specimen was blood, collected at baseline. CDR3 nucleotide sequence: TGTGCCAGCAGCCAACAGTTTTTATCTGGAAACACCATATATTTT. Translating it yields CASSQQFLSGNTIYF.